The present TCR beta chain was sequenced within a study of T cell responses to AZD1222 COVID-19 vaccine. Study summary: Both about-4-week and about-12-week second-dose recipients were combined.

The protocol was immunoSEQ multiplex PCR, while the TCRdb copy is restricted to in-frame clones and leaves out a portion. The table records about 260,000 clones, approximately 93% of them present only once. Study outcomes and limitations: The study found Spike-specific TCR breadth and depth rose after two AZD1222 doses. Nearly half of spike-specific TCRs reportedly target variant regions that are unmutated in the B.1.351 and B.1.1.7 variants. Females outnumbered males among donors, who were mostly white British; clonal diversity was possibly underestimated.

This CDR3 region has 16 residues. The V gene's germline CDR1 is SGHDT and CDR2 YYEEEE. Deletions cut 0 bases from V and 3 bases from J, with 16 bases between. On this clone itself: Its target is unknown.

J is TRBJ2-7 and V is TRBV5-6; D unclear. The sample here was peripheral blood, taken on day 0 of AZD1222 vaccination. This receptor was taken from an adult in good health. This CDR3 reads CASSLGATVTFYEQYF. CDR3 nucleotides: TGTGCCAGCAGCTTGGGCGCAACCGTGACTTTCTACGAGCAGTACTTC.